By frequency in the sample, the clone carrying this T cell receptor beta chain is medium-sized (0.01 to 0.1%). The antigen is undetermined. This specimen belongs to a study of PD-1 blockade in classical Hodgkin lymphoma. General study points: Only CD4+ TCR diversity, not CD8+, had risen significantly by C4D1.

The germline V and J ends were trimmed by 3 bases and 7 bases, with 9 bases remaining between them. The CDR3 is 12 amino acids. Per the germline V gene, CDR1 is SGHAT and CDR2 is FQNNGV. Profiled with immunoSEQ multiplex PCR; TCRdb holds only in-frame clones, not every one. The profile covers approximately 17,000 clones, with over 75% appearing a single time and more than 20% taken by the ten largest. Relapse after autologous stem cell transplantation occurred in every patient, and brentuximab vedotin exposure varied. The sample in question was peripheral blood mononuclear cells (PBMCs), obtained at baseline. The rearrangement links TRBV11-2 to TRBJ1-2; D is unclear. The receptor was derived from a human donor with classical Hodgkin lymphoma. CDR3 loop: CASSFYQAGYTF. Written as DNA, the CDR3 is TGTGCCAGCAGCTTTTACCAAGCTGGCTACACCTTC.